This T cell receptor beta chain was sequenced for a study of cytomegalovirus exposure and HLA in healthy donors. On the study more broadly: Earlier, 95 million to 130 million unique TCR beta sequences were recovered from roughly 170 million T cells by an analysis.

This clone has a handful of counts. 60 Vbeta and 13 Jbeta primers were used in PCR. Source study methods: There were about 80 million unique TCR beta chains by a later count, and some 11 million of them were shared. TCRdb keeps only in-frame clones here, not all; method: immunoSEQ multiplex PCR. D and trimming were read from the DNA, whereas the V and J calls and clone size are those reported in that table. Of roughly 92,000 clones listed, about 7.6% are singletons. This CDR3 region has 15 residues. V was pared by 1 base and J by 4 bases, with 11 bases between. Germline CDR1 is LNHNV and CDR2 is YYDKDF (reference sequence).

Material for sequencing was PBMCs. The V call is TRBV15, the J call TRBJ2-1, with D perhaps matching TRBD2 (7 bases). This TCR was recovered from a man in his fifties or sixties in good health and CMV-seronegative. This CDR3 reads CATSRGGRGYNEQFF. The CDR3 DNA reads TGTGCCACCAGCAGAGGAGGGAGGGGGTACAATGAGCAGTTCTTC.